The 23 T cell receptor beta chains reported below all come from one sample, sequenced in a study of cytomegalovirus exposure and HLA in healthy donors. The PCR used 60 Vbeta and 13 Jbeta primers. Assay used: immunoSEQ multiplex PCR; TCRdb lists only in-frame clones, some missing. The sample includes about 150,000 clones, about 88% of them seen just once. The source material was PBMCs. These receptors originate from a woman under 30 in good health and CMV-seronegative.

V usage is TRBV2 and J usage is TRBJ1-2, with D maybe TRBD1 (5 bases). Trimming removed 4 bases at V and 4 bases at J, with 13 bases between. Germline V gives CDR1 SNHLY, CDR2 FYNNEI. The CDR3 has 14 residues. The CDR3: CASSVGQAIYGYTF. The CDR3 DNA is TGTGCCAGCAGTGTGGGGCAGGCCATCTATGGCTACACCTTC.

This clone appeared once. The chain has TRBV6-1 and TRBJ1-5; 7 bases align to TRBD1. V was pared by 8 bases and J by 9 bases, with 13 bases of the junction left unmatched. The CDR3 totals 14 residues. CDR1 is MNHNS, CDR2 SASEGT, per germline. CDR3 sequence reads: CASLRGDSWWPQHF. The CDR3 DNA reads TGTGCCAGCCTGCGTGGGGACAGCTGGTGGCCCCAGCATTTT.

The chain is built from TRBV28 and TRBJ1-3; a possible D gene is TRBD1 (6 bases). The V gene's germline CDR1 is MDHEN and CDR2 SYDVKM. This CDR3 comprises 13 residues. V dropped 6 bases and J dropped 7 bases, with 13 bases sitting between them. The CDR3, as DNA: TGTGCCAGCAGGACGTCGGGGGGCAACACCATATATTTT. Translating it yields CASRTSGGNTIYF.

The chain has TRBV6-5 and TRBJ1-2; D is possibly TRBD1 (6 bases). V was trimmed by 0 bases and J by 4 bases, leaving 12 bases between them. This CDR3 region has 15 residues. The germline gives CDR1 MNHEY, CDR2 SVGAGI. The CDR3 bases are TGTGCCAGCAGTTACTCGACAGGAGAGAGCTATGGCTACACCTTC. It is translated as CASSYSTGESYGYTF.

The chain carries TRBV19 and TRBJ1-2, with D uncertain. Germline V gene data show CDR1 as LNHDA and CDR2 as SQIVND (reference sequence). This CDR3 is 15 amino acids long. V shed 9 bases and J shed 0 bases, with 17 bases lying between them. CDR3 bases: TGTGCCAGCAAAATAGGCGGCCCGGCTAACTATGGCTACACCTTC. Amino acids: CASKIGGPANYGYTF. Full variable domain (outside the CDR3, taken from reference TRBV19 and TRBJ1-2): DGGITQSPKYLFRKEGQNVTLSCEQNLNHDAMYWYRQDPGQGLRLIYYSQIVNDFQKGDIAEGYSVSREKKESFPLTVTSAQKNPTAFYLCASKIGGPANYGYTFGSGTRLTVV.

The chain has TRBV5-1 and TRBJ2-5; 8 positions match TRBD1. After removal of 0 bases from V and 5 bases from J, the junction contained 21 bases not matched to a gene. Looked up from germline, CDR1 is SGHRS and CDR2 is YFSETQ. This CDR3 has 20 residues. In nucleotides, the CDR3 is TGCGCCAGCAGCTTGGGCCCCACAGGACAGGGACAAGTACTAGGGGAGACCCAGTACTTC. This sequence encodes CASSLGPTGQGQVLGETQYF.

This chain joins TRBV6-1 and TRBJ2-3; TRBD1 might be the D (6 bases). Trimming cost V 3 bases and J 0 bases, with 13 bases left between them. The CDR3 has 16 amino acids. The germline V gene has CDR1 MNHNS and CDR2 SASEGT. In nucleotides, the CDR3 is TGTGCCAGCAGTGAGTCGAGGGGGTACAGCACAGATACGCAGTATTTT. Encoded protein: CASSESRGYSTDTQYF.

The chain recombines TRBV15 with TRBJ1-3; a possible D gene is TRBD1 (6 bases). The CDR3 loop spans 15 amino acids. Trimming left V 3 bases short and J 1 base short, with 10 bases between. The germline CDR1 and CDR2 sequences are LNHNV and YYDKDF (reference sequence). Here the CDR3 DNA reads TGTGCCACCAGCAGTAGGGGGTGGTCTGGAAACACCATATATTTT. Translated: CATSSRGWSGNTIYF.

This chain joins TRBV19 and TRBJ1-4; D ambiguous. Trimming left V 0 bases short and J 12 bases short, with 17 bases between. The CDR3 loop spans 15 amino acids. Germline V CDR1 and CDR2: LNHDA, SQIVND (reference sequence). CDR3 in amino acids: CASSIDLALAGELFF. CDR3 nucleotides: TGTGCCAGTAGTATAGATCTGGCTTTGGCCGGGGAACTGTTTTTT.

The V call is TRBV7-2, the J call TRBJ1-1; a weak D match, TRBD1 (6 bases). Looked up from germline, CDR1 is SGHTA and CDR2 is FQGNSA. CDR3 length: 16 residues. V was shortened by 1 base and J by 1 base, with 13 bases between the two germline ends. CDR3 amino acids: CASSLVGAGANTEAFF. In nucleotides, the CDR3 is TGTGCCAGCAGCTTAGTGGGCGCAGGGGCGAACACTGAAGCTTTCTTT.

The CDR3: CASSQGQGETQYF. For the CDR3, the DNA is TGTGCCAGCAGCCAGGGACAGGGAGAGACCCAGTACTTC. This rearrangement joins TRBV7-3 to TRBJ2-5, with 9 bases matching TRBD1. The length of the CDR3 is 13 residues. Germline V gene sequence: CDR1 SGHTA, CDR2 FQGTGA. Trimming took 5 bases from V and 4 from J; bases not matched to a gene: 2.

This chain connects TRBV28 to TRBJ1-1; D might be TRBD1 (5 bases). With 5 bases removed from V and 11 bases from J, the gap between germline ends came to 24 bases. There are 15 residues in the CDR3. CDR1 is MDHEN, CDR2 SYDVKM, per germline. CDR3 nucleotide sequence: TGTGCCAGCAGTCCCTCTCGGGTGCATTCGGGGGGTGCTTTCTTT. Translated: CASSPSRVHSGGAFF.

The chain links TRBV2 to TRBJ2-2; 8 nucleotides align to TRBD1. The CDR3 has 14 amino acids. CDR1 is SNHLY and CDR2 is FYNNEI in the germline V gene. The ends lost 7 bases at V and 7 bases at J; junction bases unmatched: 8. The CDR3 DNA reads TGTGCCAGCAACCCAAGGACAGGGCTCGGGGAGCTGTTTTTT. This encodes CASNPRTGLGELFF.

This sequence joins TRBV4-1 and TRBJ1-1; no reliable D call. CDR3 length: 16 amino acids. Germline-derived CDR1 and CDR2 are MGHRA and YSYEKL. Deletions cut 4 bases from V and 5 bases from J, with 20 bases between. The CDR3 is CASSPPVRPRGTEAFF. The CDR3, as DNA: TGCGCCAGCAGCCCTCCAGTTCGCCCACGAGGGACTGAAGCTTTCTTT.

The V gene is TRBV7-8, the J gene TRBJ1-2; TRBD1 agrees at 7 bases. CDR3 length: 18 amino acids. Germline CDR1 SGHVS, CDR2 FQNEAQ. V lost 5 bases to trimming and J lost 3 bases; unmatched junction nucleotides: 18. CDR3 in amino acids: CASSPVPQGNYWDYGYTF. In DNA, the CDR3 is TGTGCCAGCAGCCCCGTACCACAGGGGAACTATTGGGACTATGGCTACACCTTC.

The rearrangement links TRBV9 to TRBJ2-3; 7 positions match TRBD1. Losses at the gene ends were 4 bases for V and 2 bases for J; bases not matched to a gene: 16. This CDR3 is built from 18 residues. The germline CDR1 and CDR2 sequences are SGDLS and YYNGEE. Here the CDR3 DNA reads TGTGCCAGCAGCAACCGGGACAGACGCCCTGGATACACAGATACGCAGTATTTT. This sequence encodes CASSNRDRRPGYTDTQYF.

This chain joins TRBV7-9 and TRBJ2-7, with 11 bases aligning to TRBD1. Trimming took 1 base from V and 2 from J; bases not matched to a gene: 13. The CDR3 loop spans 19 amino acids. Per the germline V gene, CDR1 is SEHNR and CDR2 is FQNEAQ (reference sequence). This CDR3 reads CASSLGGWTGGKRAYEQYF. The DNA of the CDR3 is TGTGCCAGCAGCTTAGGGGGATGGACAGGGGGCAAGAGGGCCTACGAGCAGTACTTC.

This rearrangement joins TRBV7-9 to TRBJ2-1; possible D gene TRBD2, 5 bases. The germline V and J ends were trimmed by 5 bases and 4 bases, with 15 bases remaining between them. Germline CDR1 SEHNR, CDR2 FQNEAQ (reference sequence). The CDR3 contains 15 residues. This CDR3 is CASSPGVAGYNEQFF. The CDR3 DNA is TGTGCCAGCAGCCCCGGAGTGGCGGGTTACAATGAGCAGTTCTTC.

The chain carries TRBV30 and TRBJ1-2, with TRBD1 as a possible D gene (5 bases). This CDR3 is 14 amino acids long. V was clipped by 2 bases and J by 4 bases, with 14 bases between them. Per the germline V gene, CDR1 is GTSNPN and CDR2 is SVGIG (reference sequence). The CDR3, as DNA: TGTGCCTGGAGTTCCTCGGACATCTCCTATGGCTACACCTTC. The encoded protein is CAWSSSDISYGYTF.

This chain joins TRBV27 and TRBJ2-7, with D possibly matching TRBD2 (6 bases). The germline V gene has CDR1 MNHEY and CDR2 SMNVEV (reference sequence). The CDR3 length is 15 residues. V lost 5 bases and J lost 4, with 18 bases in between. CDR3 coding DNA: TGTGCCAGCAGTAGTTACGGAGGGGCTGATTACGAGCAGTACTTC. It yields the protein CASSSYGGADYEQYF.

The V gene is TRBV15, the J gene TRBJ1-1; unclear D gene. CDR3 length: 15 residues. V was pared by 3 bases and J by 4 bases, with 15 bases between. The germline gives CDR1 LNHNV, CDR2 YYDKDF (reference sequence). CDR3 sequence: CATSSPLDWGTEAFF. In DNA form, the CDR3 reads TGTGCCACCAGCAGCCCGCTGGACTGGGGCACTGAAGCTTTCTTT.

This clone was seen a single time. The CDR3, as DNA: TGTGCCAGCAGTGAGCTTAAAGCCGCGTACGAGCAGTACTTC. Its translation: CASSELKAAYEQYF. The chain joins TRBV6-1 to TRBJ2-7; the D is unclear. Trimming pared 3 bases from V and 4 bases from J, leaving 13 bases between. Germline CDR1 reads MNHNS; CDR2 reads SASEGT. This CDR3 contains 14 residues.

The chain joins TRBV19 to TRBJ1-2; no clear D gene. CDR1 and CDR2 from the germline V gene are LNHDA and SQIVND (reference sequence). The CDR3 consists of 13 residues. The V and J ends lost 2 bases and 7 bases respectively, with 11 bases between them. The CDR3 DNA sequence: TGTGCCAGTAGTATACCCGGGAGTAGTGGCTACACCTTC. Amino acids: CASSIPGSSGYTF.